This TCR beta chain was retrieved from a study of blood T cells in healthy people across ages. CDR1 SGHTA and CDR2 FQGNSA come from the germline V gene. V shed 1 base and J shed 3 bases, with 10 bases lying between them. This CDR3 has 15 amino acids. A second PCR, run for 7 to 11 cycles, used a sample-barcoded 5' primer plus a J-beta primer mix. TCRdb reprocessed the 5' RACE reads via MiXCR and lists one record per CDR3 protein. The data hold approximately 880,000 distinct CDR3 sequences, with roughly 48% observed a single time. This clonotype was detected only a few times. Its antigen is not identified. Notes on the study in general: The donors' CMV status was not determined, possibly confounding changes in expanded clonotypes.

This clonotype originated in a man under 40 in good health. Sequenced material: blood. The genes are TRBV7-2 and TRBJ1-5; D is unclear. The CDR3 DNA sequence: TGTGCCAGCAGCTTAGTCGCACTGATCAATCAGCCCCAGCATTTT. Translation: CASSLVALINQPQHF.